This TCR beta chain was obtained from a study of blood T cell repertoires in COVID-19. Across the study: Samples taken during acute and convalescent COVID-19 were collected in the United States, Italy and Spain. PBMCs, B-cell-depleted T cells, or T cells were the source of the cDNA or gDNA that made up the material.

Germline lookup yields CDR1 SGHRS and CDR2 YFSETQ. Trimming left V 0 bases short and J 5 bases short, with 18 bases between. The CDR3 runs 16 residues. In the source study's methods: Nucleated cell counts were estimated from reference gene primer amplification. Some clones are missing from TCRdb's copy, which holds only in-frame ones; the method was immunoSEQ multiplex PCR. V and J calls and clone size are copied from that table; D and trimming were computed from the DNA. The data contain under 300,000 clones, over 65% of them singletons. Sequenced input: peripheral blood. The chain links TRBV5-1 to TRBJ2-7, with TRBD1 as a possible D gene (6 bases). This receptor was identified in a man aged 60 to 69 who had recovered from COVID-19. The CDR3 nucleotides read TGCGCCAGCAGCTTGGCCTTAGACACAGGGAGCCACGAGCAGTACTTC. This gives the protein CASSLALDTGSHEQYF.